Listed below are T cell receptor beta chains from one sample, sequenced in a study of neoadjuvant anti-PD-1 for oral cavity cancer. The table came from immunoSEQ multiplex PCR; TCRdb's copy has only in-frame clones and leaves some out. This repertoire shows some 71,000 clones, around four fifths found once; its top ten account for 3% to 3.5%. The sample in question was PBMCs, obtained before nivolumab (anti-PD-1) treatment. The receptor set was obtained from a person aged 35-79 years with oral cavity squamous cell carcinoma. CDR3s include the opening cysteine and the closing phenylalanine or tryptophan. D genes are given only for firm matches. Not every row has a clone size; where given, it reads once, few, many or a size class.

clone_size j_call v_call d_call cdr3_nt cdr3_aa
NA TRBJ2-7 TRBV5-4 TRBD2 TGTGCCAGCAGCTTGTACGGGACTAGGACCTACGAGCAGTACTTC CASSLYGTRTYEQYF
NA TRBJ2-3 TRBV7-3 NA TGTGCCAGCGCCGAAGGGCTCAGCACAGATACGCAGTATTTT CASAEGLSTDTQYF
NA TRBJ2-4 TRBV27 NA TGTGCCAGCAGTTTGACCGGGACTCCTCTGGGGAACATTCAGTACTTC CASSLTGTPLGNIQYF
NA TRBJ2-2 TRBV19 NA TGTGCCAGTAGTATCGAGCGGATAAACACCGGGGAGCTGTTTTTT CASSIERINTGELFF
few TRBJ2-3 TRBV30 TRBD2 TGTGCCTGGGGGAGACTAGCGGGGGTTGTATTGACAGATACGCAGTATTTT CAWGRLAGVVLTDTQYF
once TRBJ2-7 TRBV29-1 NA TGCAGCGTTGAAGCCGGGAGCTCCTACGAGCAGTACTTC CSVEAGSSYEQYF
NA TRBJ2-2 TRBV6-1 NA TGTGCCAGCAGCAGGGGTTGGAACACCGGGGAGCTGTTTTTT CASSRGWNTGELFF
NA TRBJ2-7 TRBV11-1 NA TGTGCCAGCAGCCCGTCTGGGTACGAGCAGTACTTC CASSPSGYEQYF
NA TRBJ2-2 TRBV5-1 NA TGCGCCAGCAGCTTGGATCCAGGACTAAACACCGGGGAGCTGTTTTTT CASSLDPGLNTGELFF
once TRBJ2-5 TRBV5-1 NA TGCGCCAGCAGCTTGGATGGGGTGATTTGGCAAGAGACCCAGTACTTC CASSLDGVIWQETQYF
NA TRBJ2-5 TRBV19 NA TGTGCCAGTAGTATATATGGGGGAGAGACCCAGTACTTC CASSIYGGETQYF
NA TRBJ1-1 TRBV10-3 NA TGTGCCATCACGGGGGGCTTAATGAACACTGAAGCTTTCTTT CAITGGLMNTEAFF
NA TRBJ2-1 TRBV28 NA TGTGCCACCTTCACGGTATTAAGCTCCTACAATGAGCAGTTCTTC CATFTVLSSYNEQFF
NA TRBJ1-1 TRBV9 TRBD1 TGTGCCAGCAGCCCTCGGGACAGGCAGAACACTGAAGCTTTCTTT CASSPRDRQNTEAFF
NA TRBJ1-1 TRBV6-5 TRBD1 TGTGCCAGCAGTTACTTTGACCCGACAGGGTACACTGAAGCTTTCTTT CASSYFDPTGYTEAFF
once TRBJ1-3 TRBV7-2 TRBD1 TGTGCCAGCAGGCGACAGGGGACTGGAAACACCATATATTTT CASRRQGTGNTIYF
NA TRBJ1-1 TRBV9 NA TGTGCCAGCAGCGTAGACAGCTGGAACACTGAAGCTTTCTTT CASSVDSWNTEAFF
NA TRBJ1-2 TRBV19 TRBD1 TGTGCCAGTACCTTTCAGACAGGGGGCGGCTATGGCTACACCTTC CASTFQTGGGYGYTF
few TRBJ1-5 TRBV27 NA TGTGCCAGCAGCAAAGGAGGCGGACAGCCCCAGCATTTT CASSKGGGQPQHF
NA TRBJ2-7 TRBV4-2 NA TGTGCCAGCAGCCCCACCGTCCTAGAATACGAGCAGTACTTC CASSPTVLEYEQYF
NA TRBJ2-7 TRBV9 NA TGTGCCAGCAGCGTAGACGCGGGACCGGTAAGCTACGAGCAGTACTTC CASSVDAGPVSYEQYF
NA TRBJ2-1 TRBV28 NA TGTGCCAGCAGTTTCGGGACTCATTACAATGAGCAGTTCTTC CASSFGTHYNEQFF
NA TRBJ2-7 TRBV2 NA TGTGCCAGCAGGAATAGATACAGGACCTACGAGCAGTACTTC CASRNRYRTYEQYF
once TRBJ2-3 TRBV5-1 TRBD2 TGCGCCAGCAGCCTCCGACTAGCGGGAGAGGGGGCAGATACGCAGTATTTT CASSLRLAGEGADTQYF
NA TRBJ2-3 TRBV5-1 TRBD2 TGCGCCAGCAGCGCGGGACTAGCGGGAGGGCCGGGTACAGATACGCAGTATTTT CASSAGLAGGPGTDTQYF